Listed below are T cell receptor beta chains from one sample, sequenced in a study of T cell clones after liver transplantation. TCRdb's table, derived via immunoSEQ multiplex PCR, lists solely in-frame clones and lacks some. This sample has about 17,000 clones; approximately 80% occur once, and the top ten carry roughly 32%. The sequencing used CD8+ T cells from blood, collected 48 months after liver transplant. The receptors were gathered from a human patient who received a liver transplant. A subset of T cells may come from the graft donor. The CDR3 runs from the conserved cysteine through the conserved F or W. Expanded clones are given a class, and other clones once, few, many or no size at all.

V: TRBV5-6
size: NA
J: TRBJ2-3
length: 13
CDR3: CASSTDSTDTQYF

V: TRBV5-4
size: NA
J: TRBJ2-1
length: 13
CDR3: CASSPGGYNEQFF

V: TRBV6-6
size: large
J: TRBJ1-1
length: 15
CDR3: CASSYPQGVNTEAFF

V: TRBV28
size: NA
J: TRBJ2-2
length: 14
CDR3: CASRAITTIGELFF

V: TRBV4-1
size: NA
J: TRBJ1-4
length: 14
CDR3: CASSEAGRNEKLFF

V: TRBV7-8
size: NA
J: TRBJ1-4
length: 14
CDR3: CASSLLVPREKLFF

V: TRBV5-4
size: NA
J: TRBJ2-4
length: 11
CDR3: CALSGGQGQYF

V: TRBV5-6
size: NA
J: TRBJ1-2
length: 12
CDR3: CASTLRGTGYTF

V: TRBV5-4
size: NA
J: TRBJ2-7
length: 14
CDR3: CASSFGDAANEQYF

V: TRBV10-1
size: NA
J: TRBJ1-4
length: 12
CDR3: CASSAGREKLFF

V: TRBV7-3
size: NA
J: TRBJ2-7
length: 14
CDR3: CASSTEHSSYEQYF

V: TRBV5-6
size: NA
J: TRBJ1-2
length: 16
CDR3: CASSGESDRASYGYTF

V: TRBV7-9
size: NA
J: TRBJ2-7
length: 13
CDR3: CASSFPTGGEQYF

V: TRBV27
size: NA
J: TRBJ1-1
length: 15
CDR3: CASSLSRLGNTEAFF

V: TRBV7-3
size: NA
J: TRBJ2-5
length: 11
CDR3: CASSSQETQYF

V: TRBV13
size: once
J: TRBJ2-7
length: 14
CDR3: CASSSRDGYYEQYF